The 27 T cell receptor beta chains given below trace back to one sample, sequenced in a study of shared clonotypes between healthy human individuals (dated by TCRdb to 2020 to 2021). The library came from the immunoSEQ multiplex PCR assay. Drawn from immuneACCESS, this table holds only the in-frame rearrangements with V and J called that TCRdb kept. Clones are partly lost; checked studies trace under half to an unresolved V gene and leave the rest unexplained. This sample has about 600,000 clones in its table, and around three quarters of those were observed once. Of the sample, 12% falls within the top ten clones. Input material: PBMCs. Receptors originate from a woman between 35 and 50 years old in good health. Some clones in this sample may be carry-over from other donors' samples.

The rearrangement links TRBV6-1 to TRBJ2-7; 10 nucleotides match TRBD2. The germline V gene has CDR1 MNHNS and CDR2 SASEGT. The CDR3 runs 15 residues. The ends lost 6 bases at V and 5 bases at J; junction bases unmatched: 10. The DNA for the CDR3 is TGTGCCAGCAGCCCCCCAGCGGGAGGGCCCCACGAGCAGTACTTC. Its protein product is CASSPPAGGPHEQYF.

As for this clone: At the DNA level, this CDR3 is encoded by other sequences in the same sample as well. This chain uses TRBV19 with TRBJ1-5, with D perhaps TRBD1 (5 bases). Germline V gives CDR1 LNHDA, CDR2 SQIVND (reference sequence). The CDR3 spans 12 residues. V dropped 1 base and J dropped 7 bases, with 5 bases sitting between them. The CDR3 is CASSIGGQPQHF. The CDR3 region has the DNA TGTGCCAGTAGTATAGGGGGGCAGCCCCAGCATTTT.

The chain recombines TRBV18 with TRBJ1-3; D call uncertain. Trimming cost V 3 bases and J 0 bases, with 9 bases left between them. This CDR3 is 15 amino acids long. Germline V CDR1 and CDR2: KGHSH, LQKENI. The CDR3 reads CASSPGESSGNTIYF. CDR3 nucleotides: TGTGCCAGCTCACCCGGTGAAAGCTCTGGAAACACCATATATTTT.

V is TRBV27 and J is TRBJ2-7; 11 bases fit TRBD2. Trimming cost V 7 bases and J 7 bases; bases outside gene matches: 6. The CDR3 consists of 13 residues. Per germline, CDR1 MNHEY and CDR2 SMNVEV (reference sequence). The CDR3 loop reads CASKGLADREQYF. The CDR3 bases are TGTGCCAGCAAGGGACTAGCGGATAGAGAGCAGTACTTC.

For the CDR3, the DNA is TGTGCCAGCAGTGAAACAGGGAAAAGCGAGCAGTACTTC. Translation: CASSETGKSEQYF. The chain is built from TRBV6-1 and TRBJ2-5; D is perhaps TRBD1 (6 bases). The J call is in doubt because the DNA end fits TRBJ2-7 better. The CDR3 sequence is 13 residues long. Per germline, CDR1 MNHNS and CDR2 SASEGT.

This clone was observed a handful of times. Other DNA sequences in this specimen translate into the identical CDR3. The J gene is TRBJ2-5, the V gene TRBV15, with D unclear. The CDR3 runs to 14 residues. V was cut by 1 base and J by 2 bases, with 8 bases left in between. The V gene's germline CDR1 is LNHNV and CDR2 YYDKDF (reference sequence). In DNA form, the CDR3 reads TGTGCCACCAGCAGAGGCAGACCACAAGAGACCCAGTACTTC. Encoded protein: CATSRGRPQETQYF. Together with reference TRBV15 and TRBJ2-5, the CDR3 gives the full variable domain: DAMVIQNPRYQVTQFGKPVTLSCSQTLNHNVMYWYQQKSSQAPKLLFHYYDKDFNNEADTPDNFQSRRPNTSFCFLDIRSPGLGDTAMYLCATSRGRPQETQYFGPGTRLLVL.

This clone came up once. The chain is built from TRBV19 and TRBJ2-1; 7 bases fit TRBD2. CDR1 and CDR2 (germline): LNHDA, SQIVND (reference sequence). The J segment lost 2 bases and the V segment lost 5 bases, leaving 9 bases of the junction unmatched. The CDR3 is made up of 16 amino acids. DNA for the CDR3: TGTGCCAGTAGTCTTTCTAGCGGACCGACCTACAATGAGCAGTTCTTC. It codes for CASSLSSGPTYNEQFF.

This rearrangement joins TRBV15 to TRBJ2-3, with 11 nucleotides matching TRBD2. Germline V CDR1 and CDR2: LNHNV, YYDKDF (reference sequence). The CDR3 is 14 amino acids. With 5 bases clipped from V and 5 bases from J, the junction kept 3 bases outside the gene matches. The CDR3 sequence is CATSPGLAEDTQYF. The CDR3 DNA is TGTGCCACCAGCCCGGGACTAGCGGAAGATACGCAGTATTTT.

Details on this clone: This may arise from a read error, as a much more abundant clone is one base away. This specimen includes other DNA sequences encoding the same CDR3. The J gene is TRBJ2-2, the V gene TRBV5-1; 7 bases are shared with TRBD2. There are 16 residues in the CDR3. After removal of 4 bases from V and 4 bases from J, the junction contained 10 bases not matched to a gene. CDR1 is SGHRS and CDR2 is YFSETQ in the germline V gene. DNA of the CDR3: TGCGCCAGCAGCCTGGTCTTAGGCGGGGGCACCGGGGAGCTGTTTTTT. The encoded protein is CASSLVLGGGTGELFF.

The V and J genes are TRBV14 and TRBJ1-1; D is unresolved. This CDR3 is 14 amino acids long. Trimming pared 2 bases from V and 3 bases from J, leaving 10 bases between. CDR1 is SGHDN and CDR2 is FVKESK in the germline V gene. The CDR3 loop reads CASSQLLGHTEAFF. In nucleotides, the CDR3 is TGTGCCAGCAGCCAATTGCTCGGCCACACTGAAGCTTTCTTT.

The V and J genes are TRBV25-1 and TRBJ2-7, with 9 bases aligning to TRBD2. CDR1 and CDR2 from the germline V gene are MGHDK and SYGVNS. The J segment lost 4 bases and the V segment lost 3 bases, leaving 7 bases of the junction unmatched. The CDR3 totals 15 residues. Here the CDR3 reads CASSDLVSGSYEQYF. In DNA, the CDR3 is TGTGCCAGCAGTGATTTGGTTAGCGGGAGTTACGAGCAGTACTTC.

J is TRBJ2-1 and V is TRBV2, with TRBD2 matching 9 bases. The germline V gene has CDR1 SNHLY and CDR2 FYNNEI. The V segment lost 6 bases and the J segment 8 bases; nucleotides outside the gene matches: 2. The CDR3 consists of 12 residues. In nucleotides, the CDR3 is TGTGCCAGCAGGTTAGCGGGAGATGAGCAGTTCTTC. Translation: CASRLAGDEQFF. The full variable domain, its missing parts supplied by reference TRBV2 and TRBJ2-1, is EPEVTQTPSHQVTQMGQEVILRCVPISNHLYFYWYRQILGQKVEFLVSFYNNEISEKSEIFDDQFSVERPDGSNFTLKIRSTKLEDSAMYFCASRLAGDEQFFGPGTRLTVL.

The rearrangement uses TRBV28 and TRBJ1-2, with 7 bases aligning to TRBD1. Germline V gene lookup returns CDR1 MDHEN and CDR2 SYDVKM. The trim removed 6 bases at V and 4 bases at J, leaving 11 bases unmatched. The CDR3 covers 15 residues. The DNA for the CDR3 is TGTGCCAGCAGCGACTACAGGGGATTTAGCTATGGCTACACCTTC. Translation gives CASSDYRGFSYGYTF.

The gene calls are TRBV7-2 and TRBJ2-3, with 10 bases fitting TRBD2. This CDR3 contains 15 residues. Trimming cost V 6 bases and J 0 bases; bases outside gene matches: 3. Germline V gene lookup returns CDR1 SGHTA and CDR2 FQGNSA. The chain's CDR3 is CASRLTSGSTDTQYF. The CDR3 bases are TGTGCCAGCAGATTGACTAGCGGGAGCACAGATACGCAGTATTTT.

The gene calls are TRBV7-3 and TRBJ2-1; D is unclear. V gave up 5 bases and J gave up 8 bases, with 22 bases separating them. CDR1 SGHTA and CDR2 FQGTGA come from the germline V gene. This CDR3 region has 16 residues. CDR3 amino acids: CASSPYISDRRHEQFF. The CDR3 DNA reads as TGTGCCAGCAGCCCTTACATTTCCGACCGGCGCCATGAGCAGTTCTTC. Variable domain in full (rest from reference TRBV7-3 and TRBJ2-1): GAGVSQTPSNKVTEKGKYVELRCDPISGHTALYWYRQSLGQGPEFLIYFQGTGAADDSGLPNDRFFAVRPEGSVSTLKIQRTERGDSAVYLCASSPYISDRRHEQFFGPGTRLTVL.

The chain employs TRBV7-8 and TRBJ2-1, with D possibly being TRBD2 (7 bases). CDR1 SGHVS and CDR2 FQNEAQ come from the germline V gene. V lost 1 base and J 0 bases, leaving 13 bases between the germline ends. This CDR3 is built from 17 residues. The CDR3 coding sequence is TGTGCCAGCAGCTTAGTGGGGGGGCGGAACTCCTACAATGAGCAGTTCTTC. Translation: CASSLVGGRNSYNEQFF.

V usage is TRBV29-1 and J usage is TRBJ2-6; perhaps TRBD1 as D (5 bases). The germline gives CDR1 SQVTM, CDR2 ANQGSEA. The CDR3 has 18 amino acids. Between the trimmed V and J ends, which lost 6 bases and 0 bases, there was a span of 21 bases. CDR3 sequence: CSVLGGADTRSGANVLTF. In DNA, the CDR3 is TGCAGCGTCCTTGGTGGGGCAGATACGCGCTCTGGGGCCAACGTCCTGACTTTC.

This rearrangement joins TRBV28 to TRBJ2-3; possibly TRBD1 or TRBD2 for D (5 bases each). Per germline, CDR1 MDHEN and CDR2 SYDVKM. Trimming removed 1 base from V and 1 base from J, with 9 bases in between. This CDR3 region has 15 residues. Here the CDR3 reads CASSLSRDGTDTQYF. CDR3 in DNA: TGTGCCAGCAGTTTATCCCGGGACGGCACAGATACGCAGTATTTT. Full variable domain (remainder filled in from reference TRBV28 and TRBJ2-3): DVKVTQSSRYLVKRTGEKVFLECVQDMDHENMFWYRQDPGLGLRLIYFSYDVKMKEKGDIPEGYSVSREKKERFSLILESASTNQTSMYLCASSLSRDGTDTQYFGPGTRLTVL.

The J gene is TRBJ1-4, the V gene TRBV5-4; D is ambiguous. The CDR3 extends over 14 amino acids. The germline V gene encodes CDR1 SGHNT and CDR2 YYREEE (reference sequence). Trimming shortened V by 2 bases and J by 3 bases, and 8 bases separated the two germline ends. The CDR3 here is CASSFRASNEKLFF. The CDR3 DNA sequence: TGTGCCAGCAGCTTCCGGGCCTCTAATGAAAAACTGTTTTTT.

The chain has TRBV6-4 and TRBJ2-3, with D possibly being TRBD2 (5 bases). The length of the CDR3 is 18 residues. V gave up 0 bases and J gave up 2 bases, with 18 bases separating them. CDR1 and CDR2 from the germline V gene are MRHNA and SNTAGT. The CDR3 reads CASSDSSGSNRFTDTQYF. The DNA for the CDR3 is TGTGCCAGCAGTGACTCGTCGGGGTCTAACCGTTTCACAGATACGCAGTATTTT.

The V gene is TRBV11-2, the J gene TRBJ2-7; no definite D call. CDR3 length: 12 amino acids. V lost 6 bases and J 3 bases, leaving 9 bases between the germline ends. Germline V CDR1 and CDR2: SGHAT, FQNNGV. The CDR3 sequence: CASRPDNYEQYF. CDR3 bases: TGTGCCAGCAGACCCGACAACTACGAGCAGTACTTC.

This clone was detected a few times. The chain recombines TRBV2 with TRBJ2-1; a possible D gene is TRBD2 (6 bases). This CDR3 has 13 residues. Looked up from germline, CDR1 is SNHLY and CDR2 is FYNNEI. The ends were cut back, 8 bases at V and 7 bases at J, with 15 bases in the middle. The CDR3 DNA reads as TGTGCCAGCCTTCTAGCGTCGTTTAATGAGCAGTTCTTC. Translation gives CASLLASFNEQFF.

CDR3 sequence: CASITGPGNTIYF. For the CDR3, the DNA is TGCGCCAGCATTACAGGACCTGGAAACACCATATATTTT. The genes are TRBV10-1 and TRBJ1-3; possibly TRBD1 for D (5 bases). CDR1 is WNHNN and CDR2 is SYGVQD in the germline V gene (reference sequence). The CDR3 length is 13 residues. V lost 7 bases and J 2 bases, leaving 9 bases between the germline ends.

This clone has only a few counts. The chain is built from TRBV28 and TRBJ1-5, with TRBD1 matching over 7 bases. Losses at the gene ends were 6 bases for V and 4 bases for J; bases not matched to a gene: 12. The CDR3 is 16 residues long. The germline V gene encodes CDR1 MDHEN and CDR2 SYDVKM. The CDR3 bases are TGTGCCAGCAGCTATAGGCCAGGGGGGAATAATCAGCCCCAGCATTTT. Translating gives CASSYRPGGNNQPQHF.

This rearrangement joins TRBV7-9 to TRBJ2-1, with D tentatively TRBD2 (5 bases). CDR3 length: 13 amino acids. The V and J ends lost 5 bases and 10 bases respectively, with 15 bases between them. CDR1 is SEHNR and CDR2 is FQNEAQ in the germline V gene (reference sequence). The CDR3, as DNA: TGTGCCAGCAGCCCCCGGCTAGCACGCGAGCAGTTCTTC. Translated: CASSPRLAREQFF.

For this clone: A much larger clone sits a single nucleotide away, making a read error possible. This sample includes further DNA sequences coding for the same CDR3. The V call is TRBV29-1, the J call TRBJ2-1, with 8 bases fitting TRBD1. Germline V gene sequence: CDR1 SQVTM, CDR2 ANQGSEA. The junction had 9 bases not matched to a gene; V was cut back by 7 bases and J by 7 bases. The CDR3 extends over 13 amino acids. The CDR3 DNA is TGCAGCGAAACCGGGACAGGTGAAAATGAGCAGTTCTTC. Residues: CSETGTGENEQFF.

In this sample, this clone turned up once. The CDR3 here is CASSLQALPDSGANVLTF. The CDR3 DNA follows: TGTGCCAGCAGCCTACAAGCGTTACCCGACTCTGGGGCCAACGTCCTGACTTTC. The chain recombines TRBV13 with TRBJ2-6; D remains unclear. V was clipped by 5 bases and J by 0 bases, with 17 bases between them. Germline CDR1 reads PRHDT; CDR2 reads FYEKMQ (reference sequence). The CDR3 sequence is 18 residues long.